What follows are 8 T cell receptor beta chains derived from one specimen sequenced in a study of blood T cells in healthy people across ages. A second PCR, run for about 7 to 12 cycles, used a sample-barcoded 5' primer plus a J-beta primer mix. One entry per CDR3 protein, called by TCRdb with MiXCR from the 5' RACE reads. The sample lists 800,000 to 950,000 distinct CDR3 sequences, almost 30% seen once, with about 9.4% in the top ten. The data also belong to a second study, concerning T cells of mothers and their children.

Input material: blood. All receptors derive from a middle-aged woman in good health.

With regard to this clonotype: Mismatch with germline at one junction end may stem from a read error. CDR3 residues: CASSQYGQGPSGCTF. For the CDR3, the DNA is TGTGCCAGCAGCCAATACGGACAGGGACCTAGTGGCTGCACCTTC. J is TRBJ1-2 and V is TRBV3-1; 8 bases align to TRBD1. This CDR3 has 15 amino acids. CDR1 LGHDT and CDR2 YNNKEL come from the germline V gene (reference sequence).

The chain employs TRBV7-2 and TRBJ1-3, with TRBD1 matching over 8 bases. V shed 4 bases and J 4 bases; nucleotides not matched to a gene: 6. The CDR3 loop spans 15 amino acids. Per germline, CDR1 SGHTA and CDR2 FQGNSA. The CDR3 DNA reads as TGTGCCAGCAGCTCGACAGGGGCGAAAGGAAACACCATATATTTT. This translates into CASSSTGAKGNTIYF.

On this clonotype itself: This may arise from a read error, as a much more abundant clone is one base away. V is TRBV6-4 and J is TRBJ2-1, with D possibly being TRBD2 (5 bases). This CDR3 contains 14 residues. Germline lookup yields CDR1 MRHNA and CDR2 SNTAGT. The V and J ends lost 5 bases and 6 bases respectively, with 14 bases between them. The CDR3: CASSPNLGGNEQFF. CDR3 bases: TGTGCCAGCAGTCCTAACCTAGGAGGCAATGAGCAGTTCTTC.

Remarks on this clonotype: A much larger clone lies a single base off, so this may be a read error. The CDR3 loop reads CASSQGQGTGSPLHF. In DNA form, the CDR3 reads TGCGCCAGCAGCCAAGGGCAGGGTACAGGTTCACCCCTCCACTTT. V is TRBV4-1 and J is TRBJ1-6; a weak D match, TRBD1 (5 bases). CDR1 and CDR2 from the germline V gene are MGHRA and YSYEKL. V lost 1 base and J 9 bases, leaving 13 bases between the germline ends. The CDR3 runs 15 residues.

J is TRBJ1-5 and V is TRBV7-2; D gene unclear. The CDR3 consists of 15 residues. CDR1 is SGHTA, CDR2 FQGNSA, per germline. Trimming removed 3 bases from V and 7 bases from J, with 16 bases in between. CDR3 nucleotides: TGTGCCAGCAGCTTCTTCGAGGGCCACCGGCAGCCCCAGCATTTT. As protein: CASSFFEGHRQPQHF.

This clonotype has ten or more counts. The chain employs TRBV29-1 and TRBJ2-5; D may correspond to TRBD1 or TRBD2 (5 bases each). Germline V gene lookup returns CDR1 SQVTM and CDR2 ANQGSEA. With 6 bases removed from V and 2 bases from J, the gap between germline ends came to 10 bases. This CDR3 contains 12 residues. Here the CDR3 reads CSVGTAQETQYF. The CDR3, as DNA: TGCAGCGTCGGGACGGCGCAAGAGACCCAGTACTTC.

This clonotype was detected a few times. The gene calls are TRBV9 and TRBJ1-1; D is possibly TRBD1 (5 bases). The V gene lost 6 bases and the J gene lost 1 base, with 16 bases spanning the gap. Germline V gene sequence: CDR1 SGDLS, CDR2 YYNGEE. The CDR3 has 15 residues. The CDR3 nucleotides read TGTGCCAGCACCCGGGCGGGACTCCAGAACACTGAAGCTTTCTTT. Encoded protein: CASTRAGLQNTEAFF.

The CDR3 DNA is TGTGCCAGCAGTTACGACAGGGAAGGGCCCTACGAGCAGTACTTC. It codes for CASSYDREGPYEQYF. The chain employs TRBV6-6 and TRBJ2-7; 7 bases match TRBD1. There are 15 residues in the CDR3. Germline V CDR1 and CDR2: MNHNY, SVGAGI (reference sequence). The V gene end was trimmed by 2 bases and the J gene end by 2 bases; junction bases not matched to a gene: 6.